This T cell receptor beta chain was observed in a study of T cell repertoires in cytomegalovirus infection. Study details: It can be stated that public TCR beta signatures indicated CMV infection as well as a matching HLA type. Whole-study results and caveats: Ex vivo responses were dominated by HLA-C-restricted CMV-specific TCR beta clonotypes.

Concerning this clonotype: The antigen is not known.

Germline loops: CDR1 KGHDR, CDR2 SFDVKD. V lost 2 bases and J 1 base, leaving 7 bases between the germline ends. The length of the CDR3 is 14 residues. TCRdb fed the reads into MiXCR, producing one record per CDR3 protein. The data contain around 740,000 distinct CDR3 sequences, 35% of them singletons. The sample was PBMCs. The clonotype comes from a human donor in good health (CMV status not recorded). Some clones in this sample may be carry-over from other donors' samples. This chain connects TRBV24-1 to TRBJ1-2; no clear D gene. This chain's CDR3 is CATSDYGNNYGYTF. CDR3 coding DNA: TGTGCCACCAGTGATTATGGCAATAACTATGGCTACACCTTC.